These 26 T cell receptor beta chains originate from one sample sequenced in a study of post-analysis software for immune sequencing data. Antigens for these TCRs are unknown. Study outcomes and limitations: In patients, roughly five TRBV segments were more frequent than in controls, with TRBV5-6, TRBV5-1 and TRBV20-1 among them.

The library was made from cDNA and included unique molecular identifiers. TCRdb recomputed calls from the PCR reads with MiXCR, one row per CDR3 protein. Among some 690,000 distinct CDR3 sequences listed, about 60% were seen once. Sequencing was carried out using blood. All receptors come from a girl under 10 years old with multiple sclerosis.

This rearrangement joins TRBV7-9 to TRBJ1-4; a weak D match, TRBD1 (6 bases). CDR1 is SEHNR and CDR2 is FQNEAQ in the germline V gene (reference sequence). Trimming stripped 5 bases from V and 4 bases from J, with 11 bases between. The CDR3 extends over 14 amino acids. The DNA for the CDR3 is TGTGCCAGCAGCAACGGACAGAGTAATGAAAAACTGTTTTTT. Its translation is CASSNGQSNEKLFF.

The sample holds one count of this clonotype. The V gene is TRBV20-1, the J gene TRBJ1-2; 9 bases line up with TRBD1. CDR1 DFQATT and CDR2 SNEGSKA come from the germline V gene (reference sequence). The CDR3 sequence is 14 residues long. V trimming: 0 bases; J trimming: 5 bases; junction bases outside the gene matches: 4. The CDR3 nucleotides are TGCAGTGCTAGAGATAAAGACAGGGGGTATGGCTACACCTTC. This translates into CSARDKDRGYGYTF.

V is TRBV6-1 and J is TRBJ2-5; 10 bases map to TRBD2. Looked up from germline, CDR1 is MNHNS and CDR2 is SASEGT. This CDR3 contains 20 residues. V shed 0 bases and J 2 bases; nucleotides not matched to a gene: 15. As DNA, the CDR3 is TGTGCCAGCAGTGAAGCGCCCCAGCGGGAGGGTCCGGGATCACAAGAGACCCAGTACTTC. Translation gives CASSEAPQREGPGSQETQYF.

CDR3 bases: TGTGCCATCAAGGCGGGAGGGCCTACCTACGAGCAGTACTTC. Protein product: CAIKAGGPTYEQYF. V and J are TRBV10-3 and TRBJ2-7, with 9 bases that match TRBD2. The trim removed 7 bases at V and 2 bases at J, leaving 6 bases unmatched. The CDR3 loop spans 14 amino acids. Looked up from germline, CDR1 is ENHRY and CDR2 is SYGVKD.

The V call is TRBV11-2, the J call TRBJ2-1; 10 nucleotides align to TRBD2. The CDR3 sequence is 16 residues long. From germline, CDR1 is SGHAT and CDR2 FQNNGV. Unmatched junction bases numbered 10, after V lost 5 bases and J lost 6 bases. For the CDR3, the DNA is TGTGCCAGCAGCACCCAGCGGGAGGGCCAACCCAATGAGCAGTTCTTC. Its translation is CASSTQREGQPNEQFF.

The chain employs TRBV4-1 and TRBJ2-3; 13 positions agree with TRBD2. Germline CDR1 reads MGHRA; CDR2 reads YSYEKL. V lost 0 bases to trimming and J lost 3 bases; unmatched junction nucleotides: 9. The CDR3 length is 19 residues. CDR3 DNA: TGCGCCAGCAGCCAAGAAATGGCAGGACTAGCGGGGGTTACAGATACGCAGTATTTT. Residues: CASSQEMAGLAGVTDTQYF.

The rearrangement uses TRBV12-3 or TRBV12-4 and TRBJ2-1, with a weak D call TRBD2 (5 bases). The CDR3 contains 14 residues. Trimming stripped 2 bases from V and 5 bases from J, with 10 bases between. The CDR3 DNA is TGTGCCAGCAGTTTATCCCACGGGGACAATGAGCAGTTCTTC. Translation: CASSLSHGDNEQFF.

V usage is TRBV6-6 and J usage is TRBJ2-3; a possible D gene is TRBD2 (6 bases). V was shortened by 4 bases and J by 4 bases, with 12 bases between the two germline ends. Germline assignment: CDR1 MNHNY and CDR2 SVGAGI (reference sequence). The CDR3 is 14 residues long. CDR3 loop: CASSFGGIPDTQYF. The CDR3 DNA reads TGTGCCAGCAGTTTCGGGGGAATCCCAGATACGCAGTATTTT.

This chain links TRBV27 with TRBJ2-3; D call uncertain. Trimming left V 6 bases short and J 4 bases short, with 14 bases between. The CDR3 extends over 14 amino acids. Germline loops: CDR1 MNHEY, CDR2 SMNVEV (reference sequence). Here the CDR3 reads CASRFHRVSDTQYF. CDR3 DNA sequence: TGTGCCAGCAGGTTTCATAGGGTTTCAGATACGCAGTATTTT.

Points on this clonotype: One end of the junction is discordant with germline, which a read error may explain. The chain employs TRBV11-2 and TRBJ2-5, with D tentatively TRBD2 (7 bases). This CDR3 is built from 17 residues. Looked up from germline, CDR1 is SGHAT and CDR2 is FQNNGV. Here the CDR3 DNA reads TGTACCAGCAGCTCGAGGGGGGGTAGATTATACCAAGAGACCCAGTACTTC. This encodes CTSSSRGGRLYQETQYF.

The gene calls are TRBV5-1 and TRBJ2-1, with 8 bases that match TRBD1. The CDR3 is 15 amino acids. V shed 5 bases and J 5 bases; nucleotides not matched to a gene: 9. The germline gives CDR1 SGHRS, CDR2 YFSETQ. The CDR3 reads CASRQPGQVDNEQFF. The DNA for the CDR3 is TGCGCCAGCAGGCAACCGGGACAGGTAGACAATGAGCAGTTCTTC.

This clonotype was seen more than once but under ten times. This chain connects TRBV20-1 to TRBJ1-2, with D unresolved. Germline V gene lookup returns CDR1 DFQATT and CDR2 SNEGSKA (reference sequence). Trimming pared 3 bases from V and 1 base from J, leaving 6 bases between. The CDR3 sequence is 12 residues long. DNA for the CDR3: TGCAGTGCTAGTAAGGGTAACTATGGCTACACCTTC. It specifies CSASKGNYGYTF.

This chain joins TRBV20-1 and TRBJ1-2, with TRBD1 identical over 7 bases. J gave up 1 base and V 6 bases, and 5 bases lay outside the gene matches. This CDR3 is 13 amino acids long. Per germline, CDR1 DFQATT and CDR2 SNEGSKA (reference sequence). DNA for the CDR3: TGCAGTGCCCCTGGGACAGTTAACTATGGCTACACCTTC. Translated, it gives CSAPGTVNYGYTF.

This CDR3 reads CSARPGQGQETQYF. The CDR3 DNA follows: TGCAGTGCTAGACCGGGACAGGGACAAGAGACCCAGTACTTC. The rearrangement links TRBV20-1 to TRBJ2-5; 9 bases are a match to TRBD1. Germline V gene lookup returns CDR1 DFQATT and CDR2 SNEGSKA (reference sequence). This CDR3 is built from 14 residues. V was clipped by 2 bases and J by 2 bases; unmatched bases: 3.

The table lists this clonotype with a few counts. The junction departs from the called germline gene at one end, perhaps through a read error. J is TRBJ2-1 and V is TRBV11-2; tentative D call: TRBD1 (6 bases). CDR1 SGHAT and CDR2 FQNNGV come from the germline V gene. The CDR3 is made up of 13 amino acids. DNA for the CDR3: TGTACCAGCAGTCTCACAGGGTCGGATGGGCAGTTCTTC. It translates to CTSSLTGSDGQFF.

The chain combines TRBV6-6 with TRBJ2-5; either TRBD1 or TRBD2 may supply D (5 bases each). The J call may be incorrect, as the DNA end agrees better with TRBJ2-7. The V gene's germline CDR1 is MNHNY and CDR2 SVGAGI (reference sequence). This CDR3 comprises 13 residues. The CDR3 bases are TGTGCCAGCCGGGCCGAGGGGATATACGAGCAGTACTTC. Protein: CASRAEGIYEQYF.

V is TRBV10-1 and J is TRBJ2-3; D remains unclear. The V end lost 2 bases, the J end lost 6 bases, and 6 bases lay between the germline ends. CDR1 WNHNN and CDR2 SYGVQD come from the germline V gene (reference sequence). CDR3 length: 12 amino acids. The CDR3 region has the DNA TGCGCCAGCAGTGAGGGGCCGGATACGCAGTATTTT. Amino acids: CASSEGPDTQYF.

This chain uses TRBV4-2 with TRBJ2-2, with TRBD2 identical over 14 bases. Germline CDR1 LGHNA, CDR2 YNFKEQ. The trim removed 2 bases at V and 2 bases at J, leaving 4 bases unmatched. The length of the CDR3 is 18 residues. The CDR3 reads CASSQMTSGGANTGELFF. The CDR3 DNA is TGTGCCAGCAGCCAAATGACTAGCGGGGGGGCAAACACCGGGGAGCTGTTTTTT.

The chain links TRBV18 to TRBJ2-7; a possible D gene is TRBD1 (5 bases). Trimming took off 3 bases at V and 0 bases at J, with 12 bases between the two ends. The CDR3 spans 15 residues. The germline V gene has CDR1 KGHSH and CDR2 LQKENI. CDR3 in amino acids: CASSPIKGPSYEQYF. The CDR3 coding sequence is TGTGCCAGCTCACCGATAAAGGGGCCCTCCTACGAGCAGTACTTC.

The chain employs TRBV18 and TRBJ1-2; 9 bases are shared with TRBD1. Germline V gene data show CDR1 as KGHSH and CDR2 as LQKENI. The CDR3 is made up of 17 amino acids. V was clipped by 6 bases and J by 1 base; unmatched bases: 12. The CDR3 region is CASSAPGTGSLNYGYTF. The CDR3, as DNA: TGTGCCAGCTCCGCCCCCGGGACAGGGTCCCTTAACTATGGCTACACCTTC.

The J gene is TRBJ2-3, the V gene TRBV29-1, with D possibly TRBD1 on 6 matching bases. Per the germline V gene, CDR1 is SQVTM and CDR2 is ANQGSEA. This CDR3 spans 15 amino acids. V lost 4 bases and J lost 4, with 18 bases in between. CDR3 amino acids: CSVAPQGFRSDTQYF. CDR3 nucleotides: TGCAGCGTTGCACCACAGGGATTTAGATCAGATACGCAGTATTTT.

The chain recombines TRBV6-6 with TRBJ1-2; D gene uncertain. V gave up 2 bases and J gave up 0 bases, with 10 bases separating them. CDR1 and CDR2 from the germline V gene are MNHNY and SVGAGI (reference sequence). The CDR3 length is 15 residues. The CDR3 DNA sequence: TGTGCCAGCAGTTACCGAGGTCACGCTAACTATGGCTACACCTTC. The encoded protein is CASSYRGHANYGYTF.

The chain uses TRBV12-3 or TRBV12-4 and TRBJ2-1; D may correspond to TRBD1 or TRBD2 (7 bases each). This CDR3 has 13 amino acids. V lost 7 bases and J 10 bases, leaving 17 bases between the germline ends. The CDR3 loop is CASTPGGGYEQFF. The DNA for the CDR3 is TGTGCCAGCACCCCAGGGGGAGGGTACGAGCAGTTCTTC.

The V call is TRBV28, the J call TRBJ2-5; D is undetermined. The CDR3 contains 13 residues. CDR1 is MDHEN, CDR2 SYDVKM, per germline. V lost 5 bases, J lost 2 bases, and 9 bases lay in between. The CDR3 spells CASSPFLQETQYF. The CDR3 region has the DNA TGTGCCAGCAGTCCCTTCCTACAAGAGACCCAGTACTTC.

This clonotype showed up just a few times. The chain couples TRBV6-5 to TRBJ1-1; D uncertain. Trimming cost V 0 bases and J 4 bases, with 9 bases left between them. This CDR3 is built from 14 residues. Germline V lookup: CDR1 MNHEY, CDR2 SVGAGI. The CDR3 loop reads CASSYSSGSTEAFF. The CDR3, as DNA: TGTGCCAGCAGTTACTCGTCAGGAAGCACTGAAGCTTTCTTT.

This chain joins TRBV3-1 and TRBJ2-3; D may be TRBD2 (6 bases). The CDR3 is 13 residues long. Germline CDR1 and CDR2: LGHDT and YNNKEL (reference sequence). V lost 10 bases and J 7 bases, leaving 18 bases between the germline ends. This CDR3 is CAKSTSPENTQYF. The DNA of the CDR3 is TGTGCCAAATCGACTAGTCCCGAAAATACGCAGTATTTT.